This T cell receptor (beta chain) was captured by sequencing in a study of shared clonotypes between healthy human individuals. Study as a whole: CD4 naive and CD4 memory each took three plates per donor, while CD8 naive took two and CD8 memory one.

Germline V gene sequence: CDR1 MNHNY, CDR2 SVGAGI (reference sequence). The germline V and J ends were trimmed by 5 bases and 4 bases, with 14 bases remaining between them. The CDR3 consists of 14 residues. The method was immunoSEQ multiplex PCR; TCRdb's version includes in-frame clones alone and lacks a portion of them. The repertoire consists of 330,000 or so clones, with around 67% occurring once and the leading ten covering 10%. The specimen was memory CD4+ T cells sorted from blood. Noted subset: CD45RA-negative fraction. The chain joins TRBV6-6 to TRBJ2-5, with a possible D match to TRBD2 (5 bases). This sequence originates from a man aged 25 to 40 in good health. The CDR3 coding sequence is TGTGCCAGCAGTACCCCCGTTGGAGGAGAGACCCAGTACTTC. Its translation is CASSTPVGGETQYF.